A single T cell receptor (beta chain) is shown here with its context. This sample was included in a study of blood T cell repertoires in COVID-19. Background on the study: Samples representing acute and convalescent COVID-19 were sourced from the United States, Italy and Spain. In each case, the material was cDNA or gDNA derived from T cells, B-cell-depleted T cells, or PBMCs.

In the study's own analysis: Quantification of nucleated cells was approximated via reference gene primer amplification. Libraries were prepared by immunoSEQ multiplex PCR; TCRdb keeps only in-frame clonotypes and omits some of them. From that table come the V and J calls and clone size; the DNA was used to work out D and trimming. The sample has roughly 670,000 clones, just under 90% seen once; the top ten hold under 0.3%. Trimming removed 0 bases from V and 0 bases from J, with 6 bases in between. CDR3 size: 15 residues. The germline V gene encodes CDR1 GTSNPN and CDR2 SVGIG (reference sequence). This receptor was taken from a woman in her late teens or twenties with acute or convalescent COVID-19. The J gene is TRBJ1-6, the V gene TRBV30; D not certain. What was sequenced was peripheral blood. The CDR3, as DNA: TGTGCCTGGAGTGTACACAGCTCCTATAATTCACCCCTCCACTTT. This translates into CAWSVHSSYNSPLHF.